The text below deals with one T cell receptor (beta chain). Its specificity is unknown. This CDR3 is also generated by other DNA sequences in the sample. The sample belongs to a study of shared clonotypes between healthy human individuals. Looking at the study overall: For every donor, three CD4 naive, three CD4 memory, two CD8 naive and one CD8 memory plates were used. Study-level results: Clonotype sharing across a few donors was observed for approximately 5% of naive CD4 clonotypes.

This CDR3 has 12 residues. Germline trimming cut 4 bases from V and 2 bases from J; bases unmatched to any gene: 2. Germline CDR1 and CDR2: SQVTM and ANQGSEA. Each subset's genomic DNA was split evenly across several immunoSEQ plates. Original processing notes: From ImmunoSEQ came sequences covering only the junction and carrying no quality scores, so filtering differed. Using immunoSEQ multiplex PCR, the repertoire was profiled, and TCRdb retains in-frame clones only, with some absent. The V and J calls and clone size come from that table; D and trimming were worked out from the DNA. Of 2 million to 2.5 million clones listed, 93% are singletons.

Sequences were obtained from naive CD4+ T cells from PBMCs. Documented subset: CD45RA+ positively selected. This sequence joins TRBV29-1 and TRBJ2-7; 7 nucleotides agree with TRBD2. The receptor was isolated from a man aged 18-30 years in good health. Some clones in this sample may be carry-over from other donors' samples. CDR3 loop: CSVASGTYEQYF. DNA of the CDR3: TGCAGCGTTGCTAGCGGTACCTACGAGCAGTACTTC.